The 10 T cell receptor beta chains listed next were all sequenced from one sample in a study of immunodeficiency. Measured with immunoSEQ multiplex PCR; TCRdb has only the in-frame clones, and not every one. The data contain 970 or so clones, about 90% of them seen just once; the ten biggest clones take up about 1.8%. Sequencing used CD4+ T cells from blood. All receptors derive from a female donor.

The chain recombines TRBV24-1 with TRBJ2-7; the D gene could be TRBD1 or TRBD2 (5 bases each). The CDR3 runs to 15 residues. The V and J ends lost 2 bases and 4 bases respectively, with 14 bases between them. Germline loops: CDR1 KGHDR, CDR2 SFDVKD. CDR3 region: CATSDYGTPGYEQYF. DNA for the CDR3: TGTGCCACCAGTGATTACGGGACCCCGGGGTACGAGCAGTACTTC.

The chain uses TRBV7-9 and TRBJ2-2; 10 bases map to TRBD1. With V trimmed by 4 bases and J by 7 bases, 12 bases remained unmatched. The V gene's germline CDR1 is SEHNR and CDR2 FQNEAQ (reference sequence). The CDR3 is 17 residues long. This CDR3 is CASSSPTPGQGNGELFF. The DNA of the CDR3 is TGTGCCAGCAGCTCTCCCACACCGGGACAGGGGAACGGGGAGCTGTTTTTT.

This sequence joins TRBV11-3 and TRBJ2-7, with unresolved D. V lost 1 base, J lost 0 bases, and 7 bases lay in between. Germline-derived CDR1 and CDR2 are SGHNT and YENEEA. The CDR3 sequence is 14 residues long. The CDR3 here is CASSLGADSYEQYF. Here the CDR3 DNA reads TGTGCCAGCAGCTTAGGGGCGGACTCCTACGAGCAGTACTTC.

The chain carries TRBV7-2 and TRBJ2-1; D uncertain. This CDR3 comprises 16 residues. Germline V gene lookup returns CDR1 SGHTA and CDR2 FQGNSA. V lost 5 bases and J lost 5, with 19 bases in between. The CDR3 region is CASSQLPRARDNEQFF. For the CDR3, the DNA is TGTGCCAGCAGCCAACTCCCAAGGGCTCGGGACAATGAGCAGTTCTTC.

The chain has TRBV29-1 and TRBJ1-2; the match to TRBD1 covers 9 bases. The ends lost 2 bases at V and 5 bases at J; junction bases unmatched: 6. Germline-derived CDR1 and CDR2 are SQVTM and ANQGSEA. CDR3 length: 14 residues. Here the CDR3 reads CSVEPSTGGYGYTF. The CDR3 DNA follows: TGCAGCGTTGAACCCTCGACAGGGGGGTATGGCTACACCTTC.

The J gene is TRBJ2-1, the V gene TRBV7-6; 8 positions agree with TRBD2. Trimming took 2 bases from V and 5 from J; bases not matched to a gene: 5. The CDR3 is 15 residues long. Germline V CDR1 and CDR2: SGHVS, FNYEAQ. The CDR3 sequence: CASSLYAGGHNEQFF. CDR3 coding DNA: TGTGCCAGCAGCTTATACGCGGGGGGCCACAATGAGCAGTTCTTC.

The rearrangement uses TRBV5-4 and TRBJ2-7; TRBD1 might be the D (5 bases). In germline, CDR1 is SGHNT, CDR2 YYREEE (reference sequence). Trimming took off 4 bases at V and 5 bases at J, with 13 bases between the two ends. This CDR3 contains 13 residues. The CDR3 loop reads CASSRNQGNEQYF. In DNA form, the CDR3 reads TGTGCCAGCAGCCGAAATCAGGGCAACGAGCAGTACTTC.

This CDR3 reads CASSSSIRTSGNTGELFF. The CDR3 region has the DNA TGTGCCAGCAGCTCTTCAATACGGACTAGCGGGAACACCGGGGAGCTGTTTTTT. The rearrangement uses TRBV7-2 and TRBJ2-2, with 10 bases aligning to TRBD2. V trimming: 4 bases; J trimming: 1 base; junction bases outside the gene matches: 9. The CDR3 runs to 18 residues. CDR1 SGHTA and CDR2 FQGNSA come from the germline V gene.

The chain combines TRBV18 with TRBJ1-3; perhaps TRBD1 as D (6 bases). Germline V gene data show CDR1 as KGHSH and CDR2 as LQKENI. There are 17 residues in the CDR3. The V end was cut by 1 base, the J end by 1 base, with 14 bases between. This CDR3 reads CASSPLSLRGSGNTIYF. CDR3 bases: TGTGCCAGCTCACCACTTTCGCTTAGGGGGTCTGGAAACACCATATATTTT.

The chain carries TRBV3-1 (or the pseudogene TRBV3-2) and TRBJ2-1; TRBD2 agrees at 11 bases. The CDR3 covers 20 residues. With 2 bases clipped from V and 2 bases from J, the junction kept 14 bases outside the gene matches. Germline V CDR1 and CDR2: LGHDT, YNNKEL (reference sequence). The CDR3: CASSQRGGLAGGSTYNEQFF. The CDR3, as DNA: TGTGCCAGCAGCCAAAGAGGAGGGCTAGCGGGAGGATCAACCTACAATGAGCAGTTCTTC.